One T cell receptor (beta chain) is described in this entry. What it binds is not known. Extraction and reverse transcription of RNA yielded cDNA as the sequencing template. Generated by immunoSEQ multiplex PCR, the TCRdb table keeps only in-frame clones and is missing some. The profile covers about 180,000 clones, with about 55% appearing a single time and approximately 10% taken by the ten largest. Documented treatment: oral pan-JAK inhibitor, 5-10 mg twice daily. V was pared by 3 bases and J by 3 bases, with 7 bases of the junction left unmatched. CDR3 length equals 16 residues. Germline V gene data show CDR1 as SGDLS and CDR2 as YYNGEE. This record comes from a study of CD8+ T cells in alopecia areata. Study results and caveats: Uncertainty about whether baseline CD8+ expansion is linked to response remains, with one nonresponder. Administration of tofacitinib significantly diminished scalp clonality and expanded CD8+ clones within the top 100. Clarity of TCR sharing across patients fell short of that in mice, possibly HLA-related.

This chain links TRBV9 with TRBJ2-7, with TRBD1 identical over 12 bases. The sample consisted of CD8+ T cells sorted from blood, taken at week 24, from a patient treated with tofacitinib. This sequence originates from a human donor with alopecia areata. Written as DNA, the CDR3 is TGTGCCAGCAGCGCACGGGACAGGGGGCTAGGCTACGAGCAGTACTTC. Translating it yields CASSARDRGLGYEQYF.